The present T cell receptor (beta chain) was sequenced within a study of regulatory T cells in long-lasting Graves disease. Study-level results: Among the persistent patients, 2,500 to 3,000 public clonotypes were shared, more than the roughly 990 shared among new patients.

This sample's time point: persistent/refractory GD, antithyroid drugs over 5 years with positive TRAb. PBMC RNA was the source of the TCR library. Peripheral blood, 8.5 to 9.5 milliliters per patient, was collected in EDTA tubes. CDR3 size: 12 residues. The germline gives CDR1 MDHEN, CDR2 SYDVKM. V dropped 5 bases and J dropped 5 bases, with 9 bases sitting between them. CDR3-region Arm-PCR and iRepertoire HTBI primers produced the TCR beta libraries. Methods used by the authors: Sequenced samples collectively carried 62 TRBV and some 15 TRBJ segments. TCRdb re-analysed the multiplex PCR reads in MiXCR, keeping a single row per CDR3 protein. These V and J calls rely on TCRdb rather than the paper's analysis. The sample carries 500,000 to 700,000 distinct CDR3 sequences, around 30% recorded once. This clonotype was seen repeatedly, ten times or more. Its antigen is not known.

This chain joins TRBV28 and TRBJ1-1; D not certain. This receptor was taken from a female donor with Graves disease. The sample in question was peripheral blood mononuclear cells (PBMCs), obtained when the disease was refractory, from a patient treated with antithyroid drugs. The CDR3 is CASSLDRTEAFF. In nucleotides, the CDR3 is TGTGCCAGCAGTCTAGACCGGACTGAAGCTTTCTTT.